The 12 T cell receptor beta chains below all came from one sample that was sequenced in a study of T-cell reconstitution after alpha-beta-depleted transplantation in children. For TCRbeta, the library was prepared with unique molecular identifiers. TCRdb used MiXCR to reprocess the PCR reads, holding one entry per CDR3 protein. The table lists 500,000 to 750,000 distinct CDR3 sequences, 10% to 15% of them singletons. Material: PBMCs, mostly from graft donor cells, obtained 360 days after TCRalphabeta/CD19-depleted stem cell transplant. These TCRs come from a male patient younger than 18 who had a stem cell transplant for acute myeloid leukemia, so the T cells may come from the graft donor.

The gene calls are TRBV5-1 and TRBJ2-1; 9 nucleotides match TRBD1. Germline V lookup: CDR1 SGHRS, CDR2 YFSETQ. The CDR3 is 17 amino acids. V lost 3 bases to trimming and J lost 6 bases; unmatched junction nucleotides: 13. CDR3 protein: CASSWGPPGQGSNEQFF. The CDR3 DNA reads TGCGCCAGCAGCTGGGGCCCCCCGGGACAGGGATCCAATGAGCAGTTCTTC.

This clonotype was found many times. Here the CDR3 reads CASSQDPRLSLYGYTF. The CDR3 nucleotides read TGTGCCAGCAGCCAAGATCCCAGGCTCTCTTTATATGGCTACACCTTC. The chain recombines TRBV3-1 with TRBJ1-2, with D unresolved. In germline, CDR1 is LGHDT, CDR2 YNNKEL (reference sequence). V was shortened by 0 bases and J by 5 bases, with 16 bases between the two germline ends. The CDR3 consists of 16 residues. The complete variable domain, with remaining parts taken from reference TRBV3-1 and TRBJ1-2, reads DTAVSQTPKYLVTQMGNDKSIKCEQNLGHDTMYWYKQDSKKFLKIMFSYNNKELIINETVPNRFSPKSPDKAHLNLHINSLELGDSAVYFCASSQDPRLSLYGYTFGSGTRLTVV.

V is TRBV7-8 and J is TRBJ2-5; the D gene is possibly TRBD1 (6 bases). Germline CDR1 and CDR2: SGHVS and FQNEAQ. This CDR3 contains 15 residues. V lost 5 bases to trimming and J lost 2 bases, with 15 bases between them. CDR3 DNA: TGTGCCAGCAGCCCGTCGCCCACAGGGCAAGAGACCCAGTACTTC. It is translated as CASSPSPTGQETQYF. The full variable domain, with the rest looked up from reference TRBV7-8 and TRBJ2-5, is GAGVSQSPRYKVAKRGQDVALRCDPISGHVSLFWYQQALGQGPEFLTYFQNEAQLDKSGLPSDRFFAERPEGSVSTLKIQRTQQEDSAVYLCASSPSPTGQETQYFGPGTRLLVL.

This clonotype was detected ten times or more. The J gene is TRBJ2-3, the V gene TRBV4-3, with 7 positions matching TRBD2. The germline V gene has CDR1 LGHNA and CDR2 YSLEER. This CDR3 region has 15 residues. The junction had 5 bases not matched to a gene; V was cut back by 1 base and J by 4 bases. For the CDR3, the DNA is TGCGCCAGCAGCCAAGCGACTAGCTGGGCAGATACGCAGTATTTT. Its translation is CASSQATSWADTQYF.

This clonotype has only a few counts. In nucleotides, the CDR3 is TGTGCCAGCAGTGATTTCGACAGGGTAAATCAGCCCCAGCATTTT. This gives the protein CASSDFDRVNQPQHF. The chain is built from TRBV2 and TRBJ1-5, with TRBD1 matching 7 bases. CDR1 is SNHLY, CDR2 FYNNEI, per germline. The CDR3 sequence is 15 residues long. Losses at the gene ends were 3 bases for V and 4 bases for J; bases not matched to a gene: 6.

The CDR3 here is CASSQDARSDRSPHEQYF. CDR3 nucleotides: TGTGCCAGCAGCCAAGATGCCCGCTCGGACAGGTCGCCCCACGAGCAGTACTTC. V and J are TRBV4-2 and TRBJ2-7, with TRBD1 matching over 7 bases. V shed 0 bases, J shed 5 bases, and the junction held 16 bases outside the gene matches. Germline-derived CDR1 and CDR2 are LGHNA and YNFKEQ. The CDR3 contains 18 residues.

The V gene is TRBV3-1, the J gene TRBJ2-2, with unresolved D. The V gene lost 1 base and the J gene lost 3 bases, with 9 bases spanning the gap. The CDR3 is made up of 15 amino acids. CDR1 LGHDT and CDR2 YNNKEL come from the germline V gene (reference sequence). CDR3 in DNA: TGTGCCAGCAGCCAAGTAGGGCACTACACCGGGGAGCTGTTTTTT. This sequence encodes CASSQVGHYTGELFF.

The rearrangement links TRBV7-2 to TRBJ1-1; 8 positions match TRBD1. The CDR3 is made up of 15 amino acids. Germline loops: CDR1 SGHTA, CDR2 FQGNSA. V was pared by 5 bases and J by 2 bases, with 7 bases of the junction left unmatched. This CDR3 reads CASSPPGQDNTEAFF. The CDR3 region has the DNA TGTGCCAGCAGCCCGCCGGGACAGGATAACACTGAAGCTTTCTTT. The entire variable domain, with the rest obtained from reference TRBV7-2 and TRBJ1-1, is as follows: GAGVSQSPSNKVTEKGKDVELRCDPISGHTALYWYRQSLGQGLEFLIYFQGNSAPDKSGLPSDRFSAERTGGSVSTLTIQRTQQEDSAVYLCASSPPGQDNTEAFFGQGTRLTVV.

This clonotype was recorded a few times. This chain joins TRBV6-5 and TRBJ1-5; D is undetermined. V was clipped by 2 bases and J by 2 bases, with 7 bases between them. This CDR3 has 14 residues. CDR1 is MNHEY and CDR2 is SVGAGI in the germline V gene. The CDR3 nucleotides read TGTGCCAGCAGTTACCGACAAGGCAATCAGCCCCAGCATTTT. Its translation: CASSYRQGNQPQHF.

In its sample, this clonotype was seen a few times. CDR3 amino acids: CASSLYTQYF. The CDR3 nucleotides are TGTGCCAGCAGCCTCTATACGCAGTATTTT. The J gene is TRBJ2-3, the V gene TRBV12-3 or TRBV12-4; D is unclear. The CDR3 runs 10 residues. Trimming removed 6 bases at V and 7 bases at J, with 5 bases between.

This clonotype was counted many times. The V and J genes are TRBV29-1 and TRBJ2-7, with 7 bases that match TRBD2. Germline V CDR1 and CDR2: SQVTM, ANQGSEA. V lost 3 bases to trimming and J lost 5 bases; unmatched junction nucleotides: 7. There are 13 residues in the CDR3. The CDR3 coding sequence is TGCAGCGTTGACCTCGGGACTAATCACGAGCAGTACTTC. It yields the protein CSVDLGTNHEQYF.

V usage is TRBV12-3 or TRBV12-4 and J usage is TRBJ2-7; D ambiguous. V lost 2 bases to trimming and J lost 2 bases, with 13 bases between them. The CDR3 is 15 amino acids. CDR3 sequence reads: CASSLMENGPYEQYF. The DNA of the CDR3 is TGTGCCAGCAGTTTAATGGAAAACGGGCCCTACGAGCAGTACTTC.